The sequence of this T cell receptor (beta chain) was determined in a study of blood T cell repertoires in COVID-19. Study-level information: Samples of COVID-19 (acute and convalescent) were obtained from the United States, Italy and Spain.

Some clones are missing from TCRdb's copy, which holds only in-frame ones; the method was immunoSEQ multiplex PCR. The top ten hold about 4% of the sample, which has over 200,000 clones, over 75% seen once. Individuals in the exposed group had encountered a COVID-19 case within 2 weeks preceding study entry. Germline lookup yields CDR1 GTSNPN and CDR2 SVGIG (reference sequence). CDR3 length: 16 residues. The J segment lost 4 bases and the V segment lost 0 bases, leaving 11 bases of the junction unmatched. Sequencing was carried out using PBMCs or T cells enriched from blood (not recorded which). This chain joins TRBV30 and TRBJ2-7, with TRBD2 matching 8 bases. This TCR was sampled from a woman aged 25 to 39 who had been exposed to COVID-19. CDR3 nucleotide sequence: TGTGCCTGGAGTGTATTTCCGGCTAGCGGGTTATACGAGCAGTACTTC. Protein sequence: CAWSVFPASGLYEQYF.